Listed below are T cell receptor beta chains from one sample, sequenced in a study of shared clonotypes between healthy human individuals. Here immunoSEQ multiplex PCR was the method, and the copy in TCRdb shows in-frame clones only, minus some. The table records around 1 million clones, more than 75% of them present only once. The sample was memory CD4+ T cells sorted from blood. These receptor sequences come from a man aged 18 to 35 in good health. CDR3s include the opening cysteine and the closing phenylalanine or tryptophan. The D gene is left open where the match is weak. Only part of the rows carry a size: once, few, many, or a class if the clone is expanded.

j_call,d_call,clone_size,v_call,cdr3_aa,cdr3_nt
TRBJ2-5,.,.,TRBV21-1,CATIRNGTGQPEVRETQYF,TGTGCCACCATAAGGAATGGGACAGGACAGCCTGAAGTGCGGGAGACCCAGTACTTC
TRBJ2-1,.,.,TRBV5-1,CASSLGLHYSSYNEQFF,TGCGCCAGCAGCTTGGGACTGCACTATAGCTCCTACAATGAGCAGTTCTTC
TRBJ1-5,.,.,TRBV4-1,CASSQEGTYKEPQHF,TGCGCCAGCAGCCAAGAGGGGACCTATAAGGAGCCCCAGCATTTT
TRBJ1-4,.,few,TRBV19,CASRGVATNEKLFF,TGTGCCAGTAGGGGGGTTGCAACTAATGAAAAACTGTTTTTT
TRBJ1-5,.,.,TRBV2,CASSARGSDQPQHF,TGTGCCAGCAGTGCACGGGGTTCGGATCAGCCCCAGCATTTT
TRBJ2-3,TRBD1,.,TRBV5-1,CASRMTGKDTDTQYF,TGCGCCAGCAGAATGACAGGGAAGGACACAGATACGCAGTATTTT
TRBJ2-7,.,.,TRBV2,CASSLWADLGEQYF,TGTGCCAGCAGCCTGTGGGCGGATTTGGGTGAGCAGTACTTC
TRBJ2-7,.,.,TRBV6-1,CASRRDHMYSYEQYF,TGTGCCAGCCGAAGGGACCACATGTACTCCTACGAGCAGTACTTC
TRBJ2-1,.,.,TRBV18,CASSPPGSSYNEQFF,TGTGCCAGCTCACCACCTGGGAGCTCCTACAATGAGCAGTTCTTC
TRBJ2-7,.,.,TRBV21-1,CASSKYGGGSSSYEQYF,TGTGCCAGCAGCAAATACGGCGGGGGCTCCAGCTCCTACGAGCAGTACTTC
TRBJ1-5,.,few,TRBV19,CASSIRGGQPQHF,TGTGCCAGTAGTATTAGGGGAGGTCAGCCCCAGCATTTT
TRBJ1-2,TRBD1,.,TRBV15,CATSRTGENYGYTF,TGTGCCACCAGCAGGACAGGGGAAAACTATGGCTACACCTTC
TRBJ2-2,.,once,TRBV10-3,CAISEKQVGELFF,TGTGCCATCAGTGAGAAGCAAGTCGGGGAGCTGTTTTTT
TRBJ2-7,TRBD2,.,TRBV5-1,CASSPGLAGGTYEQYF,TGCGCCAGCAGCCCGGGACTAGCGGGGGGGACCTACGAGCAGTACTTC
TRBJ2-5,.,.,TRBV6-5,CARRGEGPSGQTQYF,TGTGCCAGGAGGGGTGAGGGTCCCTCCGGACAGACCCAGTACTTC
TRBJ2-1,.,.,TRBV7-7,CASSLSQGDYNEQFF,TGTGCTAGCAGCTTAAGTCAGGGAGACTACAATGAGCAGTTCTTC
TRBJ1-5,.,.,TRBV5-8,CASSSPRGYNQPQHF,TGTGCCAGCAGCTCACCTCGGGGATACAATCAGCCCCAGCATTTT
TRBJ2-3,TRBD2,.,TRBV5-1,CASSPPSGNTQYF,TGCGCCAGCAGCCCCCCTAGCGGCAATACGCAGTATTTT
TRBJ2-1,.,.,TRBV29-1,CSVSPVGDEQFF,TGCAGCGTGTCCCCTGTTGGGGACGAGCAGTTCTTC
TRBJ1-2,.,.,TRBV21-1,CASSNPSPSPLYGYTF,TGTGCCAGCAGCAATCCGTCCCCCTCACCCCTCTATGGCTACACCTTC
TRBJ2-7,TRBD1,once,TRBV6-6,CASSFPDRGYEQYF,TGTGCCAGCAGTTTCCCCGACAGGGGTTACGAGCAGTACTTC
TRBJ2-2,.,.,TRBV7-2,CASSLAASETGELFF,TGTGCCAGCAGCTTAGCGGCTTCGGAGACCGGGGAGCTGTTTTTT
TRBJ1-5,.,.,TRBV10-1,CASPGNQPQHF,TGCGCCAGCCCTGGTAATCAGCCCCAGCATTTT
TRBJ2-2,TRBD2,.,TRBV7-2,CASSSGTSVLTGELFF,TGTGCCAGCAGCTCCGGGACTAGCGTTCTCACCGGGGAGCTGTTTTTT